What follows are 7 T cell receptor beta chains derived from one specimen sequenced in a study of somatic mutations in cytotoxic T cells in rheumatoid arthritis. Assay used: immunoSEQ multiplex PCR; TCRdb lists only in-frame clones, some missing. The sample includes 9,000 to 13,000 clones, about 67% of them seen just once. The sample comprised CD8+ T cells sorted from blood. These TCRs come from an adult with rheumatoid arthritis.

This clone was counted only a few times. This sequence joins TRBV7-9 and TRBJ1-2; no firm D call. The CDR3 is 15 amino acids. In germline, CDR1 is SEHNR, CDR2 FQNEAQ (reference sequence). V gave up 1 base and J gave up 4 bases, with 13 bases separating them. CDR3 in amino acids: CASSLVFRRAYGYTF. CDR3 DNA: TGTGCCAGCAGCTTAGTTTTTCGGAGGGCCTATGGCTACACCTTC.

The chain is built from TRBV4-1 and TRBJ1-6, with 9 positions matching TRBD1. V lost 4 bases, J lost 6 bases, and 10 bases stayed unmatched. The CDR3 covers 17 residues. Germline V gives CDR1 MGHRA, CDR2 YSYEKL. CDR3 amino acids: CASSPREGTGSNSPLHF. CDR3 bases: TGCGCCAGCAGCCCCAGAGAAGGGACAGGGAGTAATTCACCCCTCCACTTT.

The chain links TRBV4-3 to TRBJ2-2; D gene ambiguous. Germline V lookup: CDR1 LGHNA, CDR2 YSLEER. CDR3 size: 15 residues. V lost 0 bases and J lost 3, with 8 bases in between. CDR3 loop: CASSQDRTYTGELFF. In DNA, the CDR3 is TGCGCCAGCAGCCAAGATAGGACCTACACCGGGGAGCTGTTTTTT.

In its sample, this clone was seen a few times. The chain joins TRBV11-2 to TRBJ2-1; the D gene is possibly TRBD1 (5 bases). This CDR3 contains 15 residues. With 4 bases removed from V and 1 base from J, the gap between germline ends came to 11 bases. Germline CDR1 SGHAT, CDR2 FQNNGV. In DNA, the CDR3 is TGTGCCAGCAGCTCCAGGTCAGGGTCCTACAATGAGCAGTTCTTC. Protein sequence: CASSSRSGSYNEQFF.

This clone appeared a few times. The chain has TRBV9 and TRBJ2-1; tentative D call: TRBD2 (5 bases). Trimming stripped 3 bases from V and 10 bases from J, with 11 bases between. The CDR3 has 12 amino acids. In germline, CDR1 is SGDLS, CDR2 YYNGEE. The CDR3 protein is CASSDGVREQFF. Here the CDR3 DNA reads TGTGCCAGCAGCGACGGGGTGCGGGAGCAGTTCTTC.

The chain recombines TRBV10-3 with TRBJ2-1; D possibly uses TRBD1 or TRBD2 (5 bases each). Germline lookup yields CDR1 ENHRY and CDR2 SYGVKD. The CDR3 extends over 13 amino acids. V was trimmed by 0 bases and J by 7 bases, leaving 7 bases between them. The CDR3 DNA follows: TGTGCCATCAGTGAGTCGGGGGTGAATGAGCAGTTCTTC. Translating gives CAISESGVNEQFF.

The chain couples TRBV5-4 to TRBJ1-2; TRBD1 might be the D (5 bases). Germline values: CDR1 SGHNT, CDR2 YYREEE (reference sequence). This CDR3 is built from 14 residues. The V end lost 8 bases, the J end lost 2 bases, and 16 bases lay between the germline ends. CDR3 residues: CASRRGVLNYGYTF. CDR3 in DNA: TGTGCCAGTCGGCGGGGGGTACTCAACTATGGCTACACCTTC.